These T cell receptor beta chains were read from a single sample in a study of OX40 agonist ivuxolimab in advanced cancers. Method: immunoSEQ multiplex PCR; TCRdb's copy keeps in-frame clones and lacks some. The sample includes 68,000 or so clones, 70% to 85% seen only once; the top ten take under 13%. Here the sequenced sample was CD4+ or CD8+ T cells sorted from blood, taken in a trial of the OX40 agonist ivuxolimab. The receptors originated from an adult with an advanced solid tumor such as melanoma, head and neck, liver or kidney cancer. CDR3s include the opening cysteine and the closing phenylalanine or tryptophan. The order of the fields is J gene, D gene, clone size, V gene, CDR3 protein, CDR3 DNA. A D gene is named only where the DNA matches it firmly. Size tells how often a clone was seen (once, few, many) or the class of an expanded clone, and some rows leave it out.

j_call: TRBJ1-2; d_call: .; clone_size: .; v_call: TRBV6-6; cdr3_aa: CASSPTSNYGYTF; cdr3_nt: TGTGCCAGCAGTCCGACCTCTAACTATGGCTACACCTTC
j_call: TRBJ2-3; d_call: TRBD2; clone_size: many; v_call: TRBV5-4; cdr3_aa: CASQLDSGVTDTQYF; cdr3_nt: TGTGCCAGCCAATTGGATAGCGGGGTGACAGATACGCAGTATTTT
j_call: TRBJ1-6; d_call: .; clone_size: .; v_call: TRBV10-2; cdr3_aa: CASSESGQAPLHF; cdr3_nt: TGCGCCAGCAGTGAGTCGGGACAAGCTCCCCTCCACTTT
j_call: TRBJ2-7; d_call: TRBD2; clone_size: few; v_call: TRBV2; cdr3_aa: CASSGDSGTHEQYF; cdr3_nt: TGTGCCAGCAGTGGGGATAGCGGGACCCACGAGCAGTACTTC
j_call: TRBJ1-1; d_call: .; clone_size: .; v_call: TRBV18; cdr3_aa: CASSPEGFPEAFF; cdr3_nt: TGTGCCAGCTCACCTGAGGGTTTCCCTGAAGCTTTCTTT
j_call: TRBJ1-1; d_call: .; clone_size: .; v_call: TRBV7-9; cdr3_aa: CASSWDGTEAFF; cdr3_nt: TGTGCCAGCAGCTGGGACGGGACTGAAGCTTTCTTT
j_call: TRBJ1-4; d_call: .; clone_size: .; v_call: TRBV4-1; cdr3_aa: CASSQGQSNEKLFF; cdr3_nt: TGCGCCAGCAGCCAAGGACAGTCCAATGAAAAACTGTTTTTT
j_call: TRBJ2-7; d_call: TRBD1; clone_size: .; v_call: TRBV7-9; cdr3_aa: CASSLGTGGVRRSGEQYF; cdr3_nt: TGTGCCAGCAGCTTAGGGACAGGGGGCGTTAGACGGTCGGGCGAGCAGTACTTC
j_call: TRBJ2-7; d_call: .; clone_size: once; v_call: TRBV28; cdr3_aa: CASSQGGLYEQYF; cdr3_nt: TGTGCCAGCAGTCAGGGGGGGCTTTACGAGCAGTACTTC
j_call: TRBJ2-5; d_call: .; clone_size: .; v_call: TRBV27; cdr3_aa: CASSLNFQGRPQYF; cdr3_nt: TGTGCCAGCAGTTTAAACTTCCAGGGTCGGCCCCAGTACTTC
j_call: TRBJ2-1; d_call: .; clone_size: .; v_call: TRBV11-2; cdr3_aa: CASSLGLVEQFF; cdr3_nt: TGTGCCAGCAGCTTAGGACTAGTCGAGCAGTTCTTC
j_call: TRBJ1-1; d_call: .; clone_size: .; v_call: TRBV29-1; cdr3_aa: CSVGGKAEAFF; cdr3_nt: TGCAGCGTGGGGGGGAAGGCTGAAGCTTTCTTT
j_call: TRBJ2-3; d_call: .; clone_size: .; v_call: TRBV4-2; cdr3_aa: CASRSLRESTDTQYF; cdr3_nt: TGTGCCAGCAGGAGCCTACGGGAGAGCACAGATACGCAGTATTTT